The 25 T cell receptor beta chains below were found in one sample sequenced in a study of blood T cell repertoires in COVID-19. The method was immunoSEQ multiplex PCR; TCRdb's version includes in-frame clones alone and lacks a portion of them. The sample has 200,000 to 250,000 clones, about 82% seen once. Sequences were obtained from PBMCs or T cells enriched from blood (not recorded which). These receptors came from a woman aged 45-59 years who had recovered from COVID-19.

V and J are TRBV7-2 and TRBJ1-2, with D hard to call. The CDR3 is made up of 13 amino acids. V lost 3 bases and J 3 bases, leaving 8 bases between the germline ends. Germline CDR1 and CDR2: SGHTA and FQGNSA. CDR3 sequence reads: CASSLPLYYGYTF. The CDR3, as DNA: TGTGCCAGCAGCTTGCCACTATACTATGGCTACACCTTC.

CDR3 sequence: CASSIQGRGWTQYF. CDR3 coding DNA: TGTGCCAGCAGTATCCAGGGTCGGGGGTGGACCCAGTACTTC. This chain uses TRBV6-5 with TRBJ2-5, with a tentative D call TRBD2 (6 bases). CDR3 length: 14 amino acids. With 5 bases removed from V and 7 bases from J, the gap between germline ends came to 17 bases. CDR1 and CDR2 from the germline V gene are MNHEY and SVGAGI.

The chain is built from TRBV29-1 and TRBJ1-5; tentatively, D is TRBD1 (6 bases). The CDR3 has 14 amino acids. V dropped 6 bases and J dropped 7 bases, with 19 bases sitting between them. Germline V gene data show CDR1 as SQVTM and CDR2 as ANQGSEA. For the CDR3, the DNA is TGCAGCGTATTCGAACAGGGATCAGGACAGCCCCAGCATTTT. Translated: CSVFEQGSGQPQHF.

CDR3 nucleotides: TGTGCCAGCAGCAAACGCACAGGGGGCTATGGCTACACCTTC. Residues: CASSKRTGGYGYTF. The V gene is TRBV5-6, the J gene TRBJ1-2; TRBD1 aligns across 8 bases. Germline V gene sequence: CDR1 SGHDT, CDR2 YYEEEE. CDR3 size: 14 residues. Trimming at V came to 4 bases and at J to 4 bases, leaving 6 bases not matched to a gene. Together with reference TRBV5-6 and TRBJ1-2, the CDR3 gives the full variable domain: DAGVTQSPTHLIKTRGQQVTLRCSPKSGHDTVSWYQQALGQGPQFIFQYYEEEERQRGNFPDRFSGHQFPNYSSELNVNALLLGDSALYLCASSKRTGGYGYTFGSGTRLTVV.

This clone came up once. The rearrangement uses TRBV5-8 and TRBJ1-2, with D perhaps matching TRBD1 (6 bases). CDR3 size: 16 residues. Germline V gene lookup returns CDR1 SGHTS and CDR2 YDEGEE. Deletions cut 3 bases from V and 4 bases from J, with 19 bases between. This CDR3 is CASSSVRQARAYGYTF. CDR3 DNA sequence: TGTGCCAGCAGCTCCGTGAGACAGGCGAGGGCCTATGGCTACACCTTC.

The chain has TRBV5-1 and TRBJ2-5; TRBD1 matches 7 bases. The CDR3 covers 14 residues. The V gene end was trimmed by 3 bases and the J gene end by 4 bases; junction bases not matched to a gene: 6. Germline CDR1 SGHRS, CDR2 YFSETQ. The CDR3: CASSSGQPAETQYF. In DNA, the CDR3 is TGCGCCAGCAGCTCGGGACAGCCGGCAGAGACCCAGTACTTC.

V and J are TRBV18 and TRBJ1-3; maybe TRBD1 (6 bases). CDR1 and CDR2 (germline): KGHSH, LQKENI. V was trimmed by 3 bases and J by 0 bases, leaving 12 bases between them. CDR3 length equals 16 residues. CDR3 DNA: TGTGCCAGCTCACCCGGACAGCCGAGCTCTGGAAACACCATATATTTT. It encodes CASSPGQPSSGNTIYF.

There are many counts of this clone. The chain combines TRBV28 with TRBJ1-2; D is perhaps TRBD1 (6 bases). V shed 3 bases and J shed 4 bases, with 12 bases lying between them. CDR3 size: 14 residues. CDR1 is MDHEN, CDR2 SYDVKM, per germline. The CDR3 is CASSLGGGAYGYTF. The DNA for the CDR3 is TGTGCCAGCAGTTTGGGAGGGGGGGCCTATGGCTACACCTTC.

V gene TRBV9 combines with J gene TRBJ2-1, with 11 bases identical to TRBD2. CDR1 and CDR2 (germline): SGDLS, YYNGEE. With 3 bases clipped from V and 9 bases from J, the junction kept 11 bases outside the gene matches. The CDR3 length is 16 residues. The CDR3 protein is CASSGSSGGALFEQFF. The CDR3 DNA reads TGTGCCAGCAGCGGAAGTAGCGGGGGGGCCTTGTTTGAGCAGTTCTTC.

J is TRBJ2-7 and V is TRBV10-1, with TRBD1 matching over 11 bases. Germline-derived CDR1 and CDR2 are WNHNN and SYGVQD (reference sequence). CDR3 length: 12 amino acids. For the CDR3, the DNA is TGCCCATGGACAGGGGGCGAGTACGAGCAGTACTTC. Translating it yields CPWTGGEYEQYF.

The rearrangement links TRBV18 to TRBJ2-3; tentatively, D is TRBD1 (6 bases). The CDR3 is 15 amino acids. Trimming pared 3 bases from V and 5 bases from J, leaving 15 bases between. The germline gives CDR1 KGHSH, CDR2 LQKENI. The CDR3 DNA sequence: TGTGCCAGCTCACCCCCTATTGAAGGGGGAGATACGCAGTATTTT. Its protein product is CASSPPIEGGDTQYF.

This chain uses TRBV7-2 with TRBJ1-1; TRBD1 is a possible D gene (5 bases). The germline V gene encodes CDR1 SGHTA and CDR2 FQGNSA. Deletions cut 5 bases from V and 5 bases from J, with 12 bases between. This CDR3 region has 13 residues. This chain's CDR3 is CASSRGRFTEAFF. For the CDR3, the DNA is TGTGCCAGCAGCAGGGGCAGGTTTACTGAAGCTTTCTTT. The entire variable domain, with the rest obtained from reference TRBV7-2 and TRBJ1-1, is as follows: GAGVSQSPSNKVTEKGKDVELRCDPISGHTALYWYRQSLGQGLEFLIYFQGNSAPDKSGLPSDRFSAERTGGSVSTLTIQRTQQEDSAVYLCASSRGRFTEAFFGQGTRLTVV.

The genes are TRBV30 and TRBJ1-1; 7 nucleotides match TRBD1. J was trimmed by 5 bases and V by 2 bases; bases with no gene match: 5. There are 13 residues in the CDR3. CDR1 is GTSNPN, CDR2 SVGIG, per germline (reference sequence). The CDR3 nucleotides are TGTGCCTGGAGTAAGACAGGGCAAACTGAAGCTTTCTTT. Amino acids: CAWSKTGQTEAFF.

The gene calls are TRBV27 and TRBJ1-2, with D unclear. The CDR3 length is 13 residues. In germline, CDR1 is MNHEY, CDR2 SMNVEV (reference sequence). V was shortened by 8 bases and J by 0 bases, with 10 bases between the two germline ends. The CDR3 coding sequence is TGTGCCAGCGGTAGAGGTTCTAACTATGGCTACACCTTC. Protein sequence: CASGRGSNYGYTF.

This chain links TRBV28 with TRBJ2-7; 7 positions match TRBD1. The J segment lost 6 bases and the V segment lost 6 bases, leaving 17 bases of the junction unmatched. This CDR3 comprises 16 residues. Per the germline V gene, CDR1 is MDHEN and CDR2 is SYDVKM. The CDR3 reads CASRDSYGQVIGEQYF. The CDR3 nucleotides read TGTGCCAGCAGAGATTCCTACGGACAGGTTATCGGCGAGCAGTACTTC.

This rearrangement joins TRBV6-5 to TRBJ2-2; D is perhaps TRBD2 (5 bases). The CDR3 has 16 residues. V dropped 4 bases and J dropped 1 base, with 13 bases sitting between them. Per the germline V gene, CDR1 is MNHEY and CDR2 is SVGAGI. The CDR3 protein is CASSWRASRNTGELFF. The DNA for the CDR3 is TGTGCCAGCAGTTGGCGGGCTAGCAGGAACACCGGGGAGCTGTTTTTT.

This clone was detected only a few times. V and J are TRBV6-1 and TRBJ1-2; 7 bases match TRBD1. The CDR3 has 14 residues. The trim removed 1 base at V and 5 bases at J, leaving 4 bases unmatched. Germline lookup yields CDR1 MNHNS and CDR2 SASEGT. DNA of the CDR3: TGTGCCAGCAGTGAAGGGACAGGTCTATATGGCTACACCTTC. Translated, it gives CASSEGTGLYGYTF.

This clone has a handful of counts. V is TRBV24-1 and J is TRBJ2-1; 12 nucleotides match TRBD2. J was trimmed by 7 bases and V by 3 bases; bases with no gene match: 6. The CDR3 has 16 residues. Germline V gene lookup returns CDR1 KGHDR and CDR2 SFDVKD. CDR3 in DNA: TGTGCCACCAGTGATCCAGGGACTAGCGGGTTGAATGAGCAGTTCTTC. Its translation: CATSDPGTSGLNEQFF.

This chain connects TRBV5-5 to TRBJ2-7, with a tentative D call TRBD2 (6 bases). The CDR3 contains 15 residues. V was shortened by 5 bases and J by 0 bases, with 15 bases between the two germline ends. Germline loops: CDR1 SGHKS, CDR2 YYEKEE (reference sequence). CDR3 protein: CASSSGLASSYEQYF. The DNA of the CDR3 is TGTGCCAGCAGTTCGGGACTCGCGTCCTCCTACGAGCAGTACTTC.

DNA for the CDR3: TGTGCCACCAGCCACCCCGGGACTAGCGTCAACAATGAGCAGTTCTTC. This sequence encodes CATSHPGTSVNNEQFF. This chain links TRBV24-1 with TRBJ2-1, with TRBD2 matching 10 bases. This CDR3 region has 16 residues. CDR1 is KGHDR and CDR2 is SFDVKD in the germline V gene. J lost 5 bases, V lost 7 bases, and 10 bases had no gene match.

The rearrangement uses TRBV9 and TRBJ2-1, with 12 bases aligning to TRBD2. The CDR3 runs to 15 residues. Germline loops: CDR1 SGDLS, CDR2 YYNGEE. V dropped 3 bases and J dropped 5; count of bases not matched to a gene: 3. CDR3 residues: CASSALAGGNNEQFF. The CDR3, as DNA: TGTGCCAGCAGCGCCCTAGCGGGGGGGAACAATGAGCAGTTCTTC.

J is TRBJ1-2 and V is TRBV7-9; 7 nucleotides line up with TRBD1. Looked up from germline, CDR1 is SEHNR and CDR2 is FQNEAQ (reference sequence). CDR3 length equals 17 residues. V lost 3 bases and J lost 8; bases outside the gene matches: 18. CDR3 in DNA: TGTGCCAGCAGCTTTTCTGAGGAAAGGGACAGAATAAGGGGCTACACCTTC. Translated, it gives CASSFSEERDRIRGYTF.

The V gene is TRBV6-6, the J gene TRBJ2-2; 16 nucleotides line up with TRBD2. V lost 5 bases to trimming and J lost 4 bases; unmatched junction nucleotides: 7. Per the germline V gene, CDR1 is MNHNY and CDR2 is SVGAGI (reference sequence). CDR3 length: 18 amino acids. CDR3 sequence reads: CASSLPGLAGGPTGELFF. In DNA form, the CDR3 reads TGTGCCAGCAGTCTTCCGGGACTAGCGGGGGGGCCCACCGGGGAGCTGTTTTTT.

The rearrangement links TRBV29-1 to TRBJ1-1, with 9 positions matching TRBD1. Unmatched junction bases numbered 4, after V lost 6 bases and J lost 2 bases. From germline, CDR1 is SQVTM and CDR2 ANQGSEA. This CDR3 region has 13 residues. CDR3 sequence (DNA): TGCAGCGTGGGGACAGGGAAAAACACTGAAGCTTTCTTT. Amino acid sequence: CSVGTGKNTEAFF.

The table lists this clone with a few counts. This chain joins TRBV27 and TRBJ1-5; the match to TRBD1 covers 7 bases. The germline gives CDR1 MNHEY, CDR2 SMNVEV (reference sequence). The CDR3 has 13 residues. The J segment lost 4 bases and the V segment lost 3 bases, leaving 0 bases of the junction unmatched. The CDR3 DNA sequence: TGTGCCAGCAGTTTCAGGGGGAATCAGCCCCAGCATTTT. Protein sequence: CASSFRGNQPQHF.